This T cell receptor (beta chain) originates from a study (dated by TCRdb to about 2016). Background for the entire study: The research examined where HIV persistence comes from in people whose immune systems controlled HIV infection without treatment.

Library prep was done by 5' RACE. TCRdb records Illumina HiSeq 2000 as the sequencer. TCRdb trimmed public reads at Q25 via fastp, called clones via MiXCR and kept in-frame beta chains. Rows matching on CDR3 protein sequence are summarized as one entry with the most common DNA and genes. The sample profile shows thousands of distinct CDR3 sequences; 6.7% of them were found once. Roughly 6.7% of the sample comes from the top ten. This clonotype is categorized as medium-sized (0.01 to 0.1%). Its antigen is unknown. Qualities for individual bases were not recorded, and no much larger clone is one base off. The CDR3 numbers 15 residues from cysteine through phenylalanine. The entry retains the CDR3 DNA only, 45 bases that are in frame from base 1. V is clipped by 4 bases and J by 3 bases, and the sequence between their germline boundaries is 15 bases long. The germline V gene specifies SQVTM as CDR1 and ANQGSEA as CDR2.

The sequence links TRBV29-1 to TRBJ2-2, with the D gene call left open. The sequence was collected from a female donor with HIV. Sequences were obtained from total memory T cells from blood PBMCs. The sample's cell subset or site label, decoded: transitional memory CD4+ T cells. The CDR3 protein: CSVVGQSGDTGELFF. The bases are TGCAGCGTTGTGGGTCAGTCAGGCGACACCGGGGAGCTGTTTTTT.